The 19 T cell receptor beta chains reported below all come from one sample, sequenced in a study of blood T cell repertoires in COVID-19. Sequencing was performed with immunoSEQ multiplex PCR; in TCRdb, only in-frame clones are kept and a portion is missing. Among about 130,000 clones listed, approximately 86% were seen once. The sample comprised PBMCs or T cells enriched from blood (not recorded which). All receptors derive from a woman in her fifties or sixties who had recovered from COVID-19.

This chain uses TRBV5-8 with TRBJ1-1, with no clear D. The CDR3 extends over 16 amino acids. The germline V and J ends were trimmed by 4 bases and 0 bases, with 16 bases remaining between them. Per germline, CDR1 SGHTS and CDR2 YDEGEE. Here the CDR3 DNA reads TGTGCCAGCAGCCCGGGTGGACTTAAGATGAACACTGAAGCTTTCTTT. This sequence encodes CASSPGGLKMNTEAFF.

The V gene is TRBV21-1, the J gene TRBJ1-1. TRBV21-1 is shown as a pseudogene. The CDR3 is made up of 17 amino acids. The CDR3 bases are TGTGCCAGCAGCAAAGGGGGCGGGGTCAAAAAGAACACTGAAGCTTTCTTT. Translation gives CASSKGGGVKKNTEAFF.

V and J are TRBV5-4 and TRBJ1-6; 9 bases line up with TRBD1. This CDR3 region has 16 residues. With V trimmed by 4 bases and J by 6 bases, 8 bases remained unmatched. Looked up from germline, CDR1 is SGHNT and CDR2 is YYREEE (reference sequence). The CDR3 loop is CASSSGTGKFNSPLHF. The CDR3 region has the DNA TGTGCCAGCAGCAGCGGGACAGGGAAATTTAATTCACCCCTCCACTTT.

The genes are TRBV11-2 and TRBJ1-1; 10 nucleotides align to TRBD1. This CDR3 is built from 14 residues. Trimming removed 4 bases from V and 5 bases from J; junction bases left unmatched: 4. Germline V gene sequence: CDR1 SGHAT, CDR2 FQNNGV. The CDR3 region has the DNA TGTGCCAGCAGCTACGGACAGGGGGGAACTGAAGCTTTCTTT. Protein: CASSYGQGGTEAFF.

The chain carries TRBV3-1 (or the pseudogene TRBV3-2) and TRBJ2-5, with D unresolved. V shed 8 bases and J shed 6 bases, with 13 bases lying between them. Germline CDR1 is LGHDT and CDR2 is YNNKEL (reference sequence). This CDR3 has 12 residues. CDR3 in amino acids: CASFKQLKTQYF. The CDR3 nucleotides read TGTGCCAGCTTTAAACAGCTAAAGACCCAGTACTTC.

The rearrangement joins TRBV9 to TRBJ1-5; D is uncertain. Germline CDR1 is SGDLS and CDR2 is YYNGEE. The CDR3 runs 12 residues. V lost 0 bases to trimming and J lost 5 bases, with 3 bases between them. CDR3 sequence: CASSVADQPQHF. CDR3 DNA: TGTGCCAGCAGCGTAGCGGATCAGCCCCAGCATTTT.

The gene calls are TRBV7-9 and TRBJ2-7, with D perhaps matching TRBD1 (8 bases). The germline V and J ends were trimmed by 11 bases and 7 bases, with 27 bases remaining between them. The germline CDR1 and CDR2 sequences are SEHNR and FQNEAQ (reference sequence). CDR3 length: 15 residues. The CDR3 bases are TGTGCCGCGGAAACAGGGGGGGCCCTCACTAGGGAGCAGTACTTC. Its translation: CAAETGGALTREQYF.

Concerning this clone itself: One end of the junction varies from germline; a read error may be responsible. The rearrangement joins TRBV7-2 to TRBJ2-5, with a possible D match to TRBD1 (5 bases). Germline CDR1 and CDR2: SGHTA and FQGNSA. The CDR3 runs to 16 residues. CDR3 sequence (DNA): TGCGCCAGCAGCTTAGTGGGGTGGGGCATCCAAGAGACCCAGTACTTC. As protein: CASSLVGWGIQETQYF. Looking up the rest from reference TRBV7-2 and TRBJ2-5 gives the full variable domain: GAGVSQSPSNKVTEKGKDVELRCDPISGHTALYWYRQSLGQGLEFLIYFQGNSAPDKSGLPSDRFSAERTGGSVSTLTIQRTQQEDSAVYLCASSLVGWGIQETQYFGPGTRLLVL.

In this sample, this clone turned up once. The chain has TRBV29-1 and TRBJ1-4; weak D call: TRBD1 (5 bases). The V end was cut by 4 bases, the J end by 3 bases, with 9 bases between. Germline V gives CDR1 SQVTM, CDR2 ANQGSEA. The CDR3 covers 13 residues. CDR3 protein: CSVGVRANEKLFF. The CDR3 nucleotides read TGCAGCGTTGGTGTCAGGGCTAATGAAAAACTGTTTTTT. Variable domain in full (rest from reference TRBV29-1 and TRBJ1-4): SAVISQKPSRDICQRGTSLTIQCQVDSQVTMMFWYRQQPGQSLTLIATANQGSEATYESGFVIDKFPISRPNLTFSTLTVSNMSPEDSSIYLCSVGVRANEKLFFGSGTQLSVL.

This chain uses TRBV19 with TRBJ1-5; D ambiguous. The CDR3 consists of 14 residues. From germline, CDR1 is LNHDA and CDR2 SQIVND (reference sequence). Between the trimmed V and J ends, which lost 5 bases and 2 bases, there was a span of 10 bases. The CDR3 is CASSSGIGNQPQHF. For the CDR3, the DNA is TGTGCCAGTAGTTCAGGAATCGGCAATCAGCCCCAGCATTTT. Using reference TRBV19 and TRBJ1-5 for the parts outside the CDR3, the full variable domain is DGGITQSPKYLFRKEGQNVTLSCEQNLNHDAMYWYRQDPGQGLRLIYYSQIVNDFQKGDIAEGYSVSREKKESFPLTVTSAQKNPTAFYLCASSSGIGNQPQHFGDGTRLSIL.

The rearrangement links TRBV27 to TRBJ2-1; perhaps TRBD1 as D (5 bases). The V and J ends lost 1 base and 4 bases respectively, with 8 bases between them. The germline gives CDR1 MNHEY, CDR2 SMNVEV (reference sequence). CDR3 length: 14 amino acids. For the CDR3, the DNA is TGTGCCAGCAGTTTATTGGACAAGTACAATGAGCAGTTCTTC. Its protein is CASSLLDKYNEQFF.

This clone was seen more than once but under ten times. The genes are TRBV7-2 and TRBJ1-6; weak D call: TRBD1 (6 bases). The length of the CDR3 is 13 residues. With 4 bases removed from V and 7 bases from J, the gap between germline ends came to 8 bases. The germline CDR1 and CDR2 sequences are SGHTA and FQGNSA. The CDR3 loop reads CASSSGVNSPLHF. The DNA of the CDR3 is TGTGCCAGCAGCTCAGGGGTGAATTCACCCCTCCACTTT.

This clone turned up a few times. The V gene is TRBV30, the J gene TRBJ1-5, with 9 bases aligning to TRBD1. This CDR3 region has 15 residues. Germline CDR1 and CDR2: GTSNPN and SVGIG (reference sequence). V trimming: 3 bases; J trimming: 3 bases; junction bases outside the gene matches: 6. The DNA of the CDR3 is TGTGCCTGGAGACCCCGGGACAGGGACAATCAGCCCCAGCATTTT. Translation: CAWRPRDRDNQPQHF.

The rearrangement links TRBV11-3 to TRBJ1-3; D perhaps matches TRBD1 (6 bases). Germline V gene data show CDR1 as SGHNT and CDR2 as YENEEA. V lost 3 bases, J lost 3 bases, and 15 bases lay in between. The CDR3 contains 16 residues. The CDR3 region is CASSFALGAYGNTIYF. The CDR3 bases are TGTGCCAGCAGCTTCGCGTTGGGGGCTTATGGAAACACCATATATTTT.

The chain joins TRBV11-3 to TRBJ1-2; 7 bases map to TRBD1. The germline CDR1 and CDR2 sequences are SGHNT and YENEEA. The CDR3 has 15 residues. Trimming at V came to 0 bases and at J to 8 bases, leaving 9 bases not matched to a gene. The CDR3 region has the DNA TGTGCCAGCAGCTTAGAAGAGACAGGGTCGGAAGGCTACACCTTC. It specifies CASSLEETGSEGYTF.

In DNA form, the CDR3 reads TGTGCCAGTAGTATAGCCGGGACAGGGGGCGAGGAGCCCCAGCATTTT. This codes for CASSIAGTGGEEPQHF. This chain joins TRBV19 and TRBJ1-5; 12 nucleotides line up with TRBD1. CDR3 length: 16 amino acids. Germline loops: CDR1 LNHDA, CDR2 SQIVND (reference sequence). The V gene end was trimmed by 1 base and the J gene end by 8 bases; junction bases not matched to a gene: 6.

CDR3 nucleotide sequence: TGTGCCAGCAGCTTCGGACTAGCGGGGGGGCCGCGGGAACCGTTCTTC. Its translation is CASSFGLAGGPREPFF. The rearrangement joins TRBV11-3 to TRBJ2-1; 15 nucleotides line up with TRBD2. The V gene end was trimmed by 3 bases and the J gene end by 15 bases; junction bases not matched to a gene: 12. CDR3 length: 16 residues. Germline-derived CDR1 and CDR2 are SGHNT and YENEEA.

The rearrangement links TRBV18 to TRBJ1-1; 8 nucleotides match TRBD1. The CDR3 totals 13 residues. V dropped 3 bases and J dropped 4; count of bases not matched to a gene: 1. Germline V gene sequence: CDR1 KGHSH, CDR2 LQKENI. This CDR3 reads CASSPQGATEAFF. The CDR3 bases are TGTGCCAGCTCACCGCAGGGGGCCACTGAAGCTTTCTTT. The full variable domain, with the rest looked up from reference TRBV18 and TRBJ1-1, is NAGVMQNPRHLVRRRGQEARLRCSPMKGHSHVYWYRQLPEEGLKFMVYLQKENIIDESGMPKERFSAEFPKEGPSILRIQQVVRGDSAAYFCASSPQGATEAFFGQGTRLTVV.

The chain is built from TRBV24-1 and TRBJ1-5; D possibly corresponds to TRBD1 (5 bases). There are 13 residues in the CDR3. Germline V gene data show CDR1 as KGHDR and CDR2 as SFDVKD. Trimming removed 4 bases at V and 7 bases at J, with 10 bases between. The CDR3 bases are TGTGCCACCAGTGACAGGGTCGGCCAGCCCCAGCATTTT. Its protein product is CATSDRVGQPQHF.